Shown below are 23 T cell receptor beta chains from a single sample sequenced in a study of molecular identifiers for immune sequencing clone quantification. In TCRdb, the PCR reads were re-called with MiXCR into one record per CDR3 protein. This table has over 550,000 distinct CDR3 sequences, about 25% appearing once. Input material: naive CD8+ T cells from blood, with Jurkat cell RNA spiked in. Subset given: FACS-sorted CD8+CD4-CCR7+CD45RA+ naive T cells. These TCRs come from a human donor in good health. Some libraries in this study had Jurkat cell RNA spiked in.

Regarding this clonotype: The junction differs from germline at one of its ends, possibly a read error. CDR3 in DNA: TGCAGCGTTGAAGATTACGGTGGGGGAGCTCTCTTT. This codes for CSVEDYGGGALF. The V call is TRBV29-1, the J call TRBJ1-1; D might be TRBD1 (5 bases). Germline V gene lookup returns CDR1 SQVTM and CDR2 ANQGSEA. The CDR3 covers 12 residues.

V usage is TRBV7-9 and J usage is TRBJ1-6; TRBD1 matches 9 bases. The CDR3 spans 16 residues. The V and J ends lost 5 bases and 9 bases, in that order; junction bases with no gene match: 11. The germline V gene encodes CDR1 SEHNR and CDR2 FQNEAQ (reference sequence). The CDR3 DNA reads TGTGCCAGCAGCCCTTCCGGACAGGGGAGGATTTCACCCCTCCACTTT. Its protein product is CASSPSGQGRISPLHF.

Regarding this clonotype: The final CDR3 position lacks the conserved phenylalanine or tryptophan, pointing to a likely read error. It is unclear where the CDR3 begins or ends on the DNA, so no DNA is shown, and the CDR3 is as TCRdb lists it. The gene calls are TRBV7-8 and TRBJ2-7; the D call in the table, TRBD2, was not verified against the DNA. The CDR3 is 16 residues long, ends included. The V gene's germline CDR1 is SGHVS and CDR2 FQNEAQ. The CDR3 sequence: CASSFVLTSRSYEQDC.

In its sample, this clonotype was seen many times. V gene TRBV6-2 or TRBV6-3 combines with J gene TRBJ2-3; the D is unclear. This CDR3 comprises 14 residues. V was pared by 2 bases and J by 3 bases, with 9 bases between. Germline CDR1 reads MNHEY; CDR2 reads SVGEGT. The CDR3: CASSYGVGTDTQYF. The CDR3 nucleotides read TGTGCCAGCAGTTACGGGGTAGGGACAGATACGCAGTATTTT.

This clonotype was counted a few times. The chain carries TRBV24-1 and TRBJ1-5, with D perhaps matching TRBD1 (5 bases). V gave up 3 bases and J gave up 8 bases, with 10 bases separating them. Germline CDR1 KGHDR, CDR2 SFDVKD. This CDR3 comprises 13 residues. The CDR3 region is CATSDGQGEPQHF. CDR3 nucleotide sequence: TGTGCCACCAGTGATGGGCAGGGCGAGCCCCAGCATTTT.

DNA of the CDR3: TGTGCCAGCAGCTTAGCCGGATGGATAGCGGGGACAACCTACAATGAGCAGTTCTTC. This translates into CASSLAGWIAGTTYNEQFF. The chain combines TRBV7-2 with TRBJ2-1, with 8 positions matching TRBD2. CDR1 and CDR2 from the germline V gene are SGHTA and FQGNSA. This CDR3 has 19 amino acids. V gave up 0 bases and J gave up 2 bases; unmatched junction bases: 12.

For this clonotype: Since a much larger clone is just one base distant, this may be a read error. The chain employs TRBV11-2 and TRBJ1-4, with D possibly matching TRBD1 (5 bases). Trimming removed 5 bases from V and 4 bases from J, with 20 bases in between. CDR1 is SGHAT and CDR2 is FQNNGV in the germline V gene. The CDR3 covers 17 residues. As DNA, the CDR3 is TGTGCCAGCAGCCCCTTCCCGGAGGGACGGGATAATGAAAAACTGTTTTTT. This translates into CASSPFPEGRDNEKLFF. Filled out from reference TRBV11-2 and TRBJ1-4, the complete variable domain reads EAGVAQSPRYKIIEKRQSVAFWCNPISGHATLYWYQQILGQGPKLLIQFQNNGVVDDSQLPKDRFSAERLKGVDSTLKIQPAKLEDSAVYLCASSPFPEGRDNEKLFFGSGTQLSVL.

The sample holds a few counts of this clonotype. The DNA for the CDR3 is TGCAGTGCAGCCGTCGGGGAGACCCAGTACTTC. This sequence encodes CSAAVGETQYF. This chain joins TRBV20-1 and TRBJ2-5; D is uncertain. Germline CDR1 DFQATT, CDR2 SNEGSKA (reference sequence). CDR3 size: 11 residues. V lost 6 bases and J lost 5, with 10 bases in between.

This clonotype was observed many times. The V and J genes are TRBV7-9 and TRBJ2-3; possible D gene TRBD2, 6 bases. The V end was cut by 1 base, the J end by 3 bases, with 11 bases between. CDR1 and CDR2 from the germline V gene are SEHNR and FQNEAQ (reference sequence). The CDR3 has 15 amino acids. The CDR3 coding sequence is TGTGCCAGCAGCTTAGTCGGAGGGGCTACAGATACGCAGTATTTT. Its translation: CASSLVGGATDTQYF.

This clonotype has a count of ten or more. The V and J genes are TRBV30 and TRBJ2-1, with 8 positions matching TRBD2. In germline, CDR1 is GTSNPN, CDR2 SVGIG (reference sequence). This CDR3 region has 13 residues. Unmatched junction bases numbered 2, after V lost 3 bases and J lost 4 bases. As DNA, the CDR3 is TGTGCCTGGAGACGGGAGGGGTACAATGAGCAGTTCTTC. It encodes CAWRREGYNEQFF.

The chain is built from TRBV10-2 and TRBJ1-2; 9 nucleotides line up with TRBD1. Germline values: CDR1 WSHSY, CDR2 SAAADI. There are 16 residues in the CDR3. J gave up 2 bases and V 0 bases, and 4 bases lay outside the gene matches. The CDR3 is CASSESTGGLNYGYTF. In nucleotides, the CDR3 is TGCGCCAGCAGTGAGTCAACAGGGGGCCTCAACTATGGCTACACCTTC.

In the case of this clonotype: A much larger clone sits a single nucleotide away, making a read error possible. This chain joins TRBV3-1 and TRBJ1-1; D remains ambiguous. Per the germline V gene, CDR1 is LGHDT and CDR2 is YNNKEL (reference sequence). CDR3 length: 15 residues. The CDR3 bases are TGTGCCAGCTGCCAAGAGAGTTCCGTGAACACTGAAGCTTTCTTT. As protein: CASCQESSVNTEAFF.

This clonotype was counted only a few times. This chain connects TRBV9 to TRBJ2-3; 7 bases line up with TRBD1. Germline V lookup: CDR1 SGDLS, CDR2 YYNGEE. The CDR3 totals 17 residues. J was trimmed by 4 bases and V by 3 bases; bases with no gene match: 14. The CDR3, as DNA: TGTGCCAGCAGCGCCCAGGACAGGTGGTTTACGGCAGATACGCAGTATTTT. It encodes CASSAQDRWFTADTQYF. Together with reference TRBV9 and TRBJ2-3, the CDR3 gives the full variable domain: DSGVTQTPKHLITATGQRVTLRCSPRSGDLSVYWYQQSLDQGLQFLIQYYNGEERAKGNILERFSAQQFPDLHSELNLSSLELGDSALYFCASSAQDRWFTADTQYFGPGTRLTVL.

In this sample, this clonotype turned up a few times. This CDR3 reads CASSYRGGVSDTQYF. The CDR3 bases are TGTGCCAGCAGCTATCGCGGGGGGGTATCAGATACGCAGTATTTT. The chain links TRBV11-2 to TRBJ2-3; 9 bases match TRBD2. Looked up from germline, CDR1 is SGHAT and CDR2 is FQNNGV. V shed 4 bases and J 4 bases; nucleotides not matched to a gene: 6. The CDR3 sequence is 15 residues long.

This clonotype was seen at least ten times. CDR3 protein: CASSQGLAEYEQYF. The CDR3, as DNA: TGTGCCAGCAGCCAGGGACTAGCGGAGTACGAGCAGTACTTC. The genes are TRBV3-1 and TRBJ2-7, with 11 bases lining up with TRBD2. CDR3 size: 14 residues. The V and J ends lost 3 bases and 4 bases, in that order; junction bases with no gene match: 2. The germline V gene has CDR1 LGHDT and CDR2 YNNKEL (reference sequence).

The sample holds many counts of this clonotype. In DNA form, the CDR3 reads TGTGCCAGCATTGGGGGGCGCACAGATACGCAGTATTTT. This sequence encodes CASIGGRTDTQYF. The chain has TRBV2 and TRBJ2-3; D might be TRBD1 or TRBD2, each matching 6 bases. Between the trimmed V and J ends, which lost 7 bases and 1 base, there was a span of 9 bases. This CDR3 comprises 13 residues. Per germline, CDR1 SNHLY and CDR2 FYNNEI.

The genes are TRBV20-1 and TRBJ2-7; unclear D gene. Trimming removed 3 bases at V and 0 bases at J, with 15 bases between. This CDR3 is built from 15 residues. Germline V gene data show CDR1 as DFQATT and CDR2 as SNEGSKA (reference sequence). CDR3 in amino acids: CSARVPTASSYEQYF. DNA for the CDR3: TGCAGTGCTAGGGTCCCCACAGCGAGCTCCTACGAGCAGTACTTC.

This clonotype was picked up a small number of times. The chain links TRBV13 to TRBJ2-7; 9 positions agree with TRBD1. The CDR3 totals 15 residues. The germline V gene encodes CDR1 PRHDT and CDR2 FYEKMQ (reference sequence). J was trimmed by 6 bases and V by 5 bases; bases with no gene match: 11. The CDR3 DNA sequence: TGTGCCAGCAGCCCTCGGGACAGGGTTTATGGCGAGCAGTACTTC. This codes for CASSPRDRVYGEQYF.

This clonotype was seen a few times. This rearrangement joins TRBV19 to TRBJ1-1; D unresolved. Germline V gene lookup returns CDR1 LNHDA and CDR2 SQIVND (reference sequence). Trimming removed 7 bases from V and 1 base from J, with 13 bases in between. This CDR3 contains 14 residues. The CDR3 loop reads CASTIIGGNTEAFF. Here the CDR3 DNA reads TGTGCCAGTACCATTATCGGCGGGAACACTGAAGCTTTCTTT.

A remark on this clonotype: A much bigger clone sits one base away, suggesting this may be a read error. The genes are TRBV29-1 and TRBJ2-2, with a possible D match to TRBD1 (6 bases). CDR3 length: 12 amino acids. Germline V gene lookup returns CDR1 SQVTM and CDR2 ANQGSEA. The CDR3 spells CSGIGGTGELCF. DNA for the CDR3: TGCAGCGGAATAGGGGGAACCGGGGAGCTGTGTTTT.

A single count supports this clonotype. The chain recombines TRBV15 with TRBJ1-5; D ambiguous. Germline V CDR1 and CDR2: LNHNV, YYDKDF (reference sequence). This CDR3 spans 20 amino acids. The V and J ends lost 0 bases and 3 bases respectively, with 24 bases between them. The CDR3 loop reads CATSRDLVYRAAKFNQPQHF. The CDR3 DNA is TGTGCCACCAGCAGAGATCTTGTTTATCGGGCGGCCAAATTCAATCAGCCCCAGCATTTT.

This clonotype was seen a few times. The V and J genes are TRBV15 and TRBJ2-6, with D perhaps matching TRBD2 (6 bases). Per germline, CDR1 LNHNV and CDR2 YYDKDF (reference sequence). This CDR3 has 17 amino acids. The V gene lost 2 bases and the J gene lost 3 bases, with 14 bases spanning the gap. For the CDR3, the DNA is TGTGCCACCAGCAGACGAGACTGGGAGGATGGGGCCAACGTCCTGACTTTC. Residues: CATSRRDWEDGANVLTF.

Many counts were recorded for this clonotype. The gene calls are TRBV9 and TRBJ2-3; 11 positions agree with TRBD2. Germline CDR1 reads SGDLS; CDR2 reads YYNGEE. V gave up 0 bases and J gave up 6 bases; unmatched junction bases: 3. The CDR3 loop spans 15 amino acids. The CDR3 nucleotides read TGTGCCAGCAGCGTAGTAGCGGGAGGGCCCGATACGCAGTATTTT. Its protein is CASSVVAGGPDTQYF.